This entry lists 10 T cell receptor beta chains sequenced from one sample in a study of CD8 T cells in ankylosing spondylitis (TCRdb year 2017). General conclusions and limits of the study: Blood from ankylosing spondylitis patients appeared to be characterized by a TCR beta motif composed of 7 to 9 highly homologous amino acid variants.

The antigens of these receptors remain unknown. Library creation used 5' RACE. The instrument given in TCRdb is Illumina HiSeq 2500. TCRdb reanalyzed the raw reads on its own, using fastp at Q25 for trimming and MiXCR for clone calling, and kept in-frame beta chains. Every entry covers one CDR3 protein and lists the most common genes and DNA from its rows. This sample holds roughly 700,000 distinct CDR3 sequences; around 17% were observed only once. Of the sample, under 20% is held by the ten largest clones. Sequencing input: blood, either unsorted or a sorted T cell fraction (not recorded which). The receptors come from a male donor with ankylosing spondylitis.

The chain has TRBV10-3 and TRBJ1-1; TRBD1 agrees at 7 bases. Germline V gene lookup returns CDR1 ENHRY and CDR2 SYGVKD. This CDR3 is built from 13 residues. After removal of 2 bases from V and 7 bases from J, the junction contained 4 bases not matched to a gene. For the CDR3, the DNA is TGTGCCATCAGTGAGGACAGGGTGGTTGAAGCTTTCTTT. Its protein product is CAISEDRVVEAFF.

This clonotype was seen a handful of times. This chain uses TRBV9 with TRBJ1-1; no clear D gene. The germline CDR1 and CDR2 sequences are SGDLS and YYNGEE. The CDR3 is 14 residues long. V was trimmed by 0 bases and J by 1 base, leaving 7 bases between them. The CDR3 DNA follows: TGTGCCAGCAGCGTAGTTGGACCGAACACTGAAGCTTTCTTT. It codes for CASSVVGPNTEAFF.

Only a few counts were recorded for this clonotype. The genes are TRBV5-1 and TRBJ2-7; D remains unclear. Germline assignment: CDR1 SGHRS and CDR2 YFSETQ. The CDR3 totals 15 residues. Deletions cut 3 bases from V and 4 bases from J, with 17 bases between. The CDR3 spells CASSSTYSGGYEQYF. DNA of the CDR3: TGCGCCAGCAGCTCCACTTATTCGGGCGGATACGAGCAGTACTTC.

This chain uses TRBV19 with TRBJ1-2; 7 nucleotides agree with TRBD1. The CDR3 extends over 11 amino acids. The J segment lost 10 bases and the V segment lost 6 bases, leaving 5 bases of the junction unmatched. Per the germline V gene, CDR1 is LNHDA and CDR2 is SQIVND (reference sequence). The CDR3 DNA reads TGTGCCAGTAGATCCGGGACAGCCTACACCTTC. Protein sequence: CASRSGTAYTF. Full variable domain (missing parts from reference TRBV19 and TRBJ1-2): DGGITQSPKYLFRKEGQNVTLSCEQNLNHDAMYWYRQDPGQGLRLIYYSQIVNDFQKGDIAEGYSVSREKKESFPLTVTSAQKNPTAFYLCASRSGTAYTFGSGTRLTVV.

The sample holds a few counts of this clonotype. The chain has TRBV12-3 or TRBV12-4 and TRBJ1-2; D is unresolved. V was pared by 6 bases and J by 4 bases, with 18 bases between. This CDR3 comprises 15 residues. In DNA, the CDR3 is TGTGCCAGCAGCCCCTCGGGCTCGCATGGCTATGGCTACACCTTC. Protein sequence: CASSPSGSHGYGYTF.

V usage is TRBV4-1 and J usage is TRBJ2-4, with 13 bases lining up with TRBD2. The V gene end was trimmed by 0 bases and the J gene end by 0 bases; junction bases not matched to a gene: 8. Germline CDR1 and CDR2: MGHRA and YSYEKL. The length of the CDR3 is 20 residues. This CDR3 reads CASSQDAGTSGILAKNIQYF. The CDR3 DNA sequence: TGCGCCAGCAGCCAAGATGCCGGGACTAGCGGGATACTAGCCAAAAACATTCAGTACTTC.

V and J are TRBV19 and TRBJ1-5; D possibly corresponds to TRBD1 (6 bases). Trimming removed 3 bases from V and 2 bases from J, with 8 bases in between. Germline lookup yields CDR1 LNHDA and CDR2 SQIVND (reference sequence). This CDR3 comprises 14 residues. For the CDR3, the DNA is TGTGCCAGTAGTATGAGGACAGGCAATCAGCCCCAGCATTTT. It specifies CASSMRTGNQPQHF.

This clonotype was picked up a small number of times. This chain uses TRBV12-3 or TRBV12-4 with TRBJ2-7; D is ambiguous. The CDR3 is made up of 12 amino acids. Trimming left V 3 bases short and J 10 bases short, with 13 bases between. CDR3 sequence: CASSFLIGGQYF. For the CDR3, the DNA is TGTGCCAGCAGTTTTTTAATCGGTGGACAGTACTTC.

The chain links TRBV5-6 to TRBJ2-1, with 7 bases fitting TRBD2. This CDR3 spans 13 amino acids. Germline V lookup: CDR1 SGHDT, CDR2 YYEEEE. J gave up 7 bases and V 6 bases, and 7 bases lay outside the gene matches. CDR3: CASNGRLANEQFF. DNA for the CDR3: TGTGCCAGCAACGGAAGACTAGCTAATGAGCAGTTCTTC.

The gene calls are TRBV20-1 and TRBJ1-1, with D possibly matching TRBD1 (6 bases). Deletions cut 3 bases from V and 1 base from J, with 15 bases between. CDR3 length equals 15 residues. The V gene's germline CDR1 is DFQATT and CDR2 SNEGSKA (reference sequence). The CDR3: CSARPTGATNTEAFF. The CDR3 DNA reads TGCAGTGCTAGGCCGACGGGGGCCACGAACACTGAAGCTTTCTTT.